This TCR beta chain derives from a study of shared clonotypes between healthy human individuals. Background on the study: Each donor contributed plates that comprised three CD4 naive, three CD4 memory, two CD8 naive and one CD8 memory. Study outcomes and limitations: It was observed that 5% to 6% of naive CD4 clonotypes were shared across several donors.

The data were produced by immunoSEQ multiplex PCR, yet TCRdb's version contains in-frame clones alone and is incomplete. This table holds over 2 million clones, approximately 90% found once. Note on this clone: Antigen specificity is unknown.

Donors were healthy HIV-negative adults without recent acute infections or vaccinations. The study separated CD4+ cells into CD45RA+ naive and CD45RA-negative memory subsets. The CDR3 extends over 14 amino acids. The V and J ends lost 10 bases and 1 base, in that order; junction bases with no gene match: 9. CDR1 ENHRY and CDR2 SYGVKD come from the germline V gene. This sequence originates from a young man in good health. Some clones in this sample may be carry-over from other donors' samples. The V call is TRBV10-3, the J call TRBJ2-5; 7 bases match TRBD2. The sample was naive CD4+ T cells from PBMCs. Subset specified: CD45RA+ positively selected. The CDR3 reads CATSRSGGQETQYF. The DNA for the CDR3 is TGTGCCACCTCTAGATCGGGAGGCCAAGAGACCCAGTACTTC.